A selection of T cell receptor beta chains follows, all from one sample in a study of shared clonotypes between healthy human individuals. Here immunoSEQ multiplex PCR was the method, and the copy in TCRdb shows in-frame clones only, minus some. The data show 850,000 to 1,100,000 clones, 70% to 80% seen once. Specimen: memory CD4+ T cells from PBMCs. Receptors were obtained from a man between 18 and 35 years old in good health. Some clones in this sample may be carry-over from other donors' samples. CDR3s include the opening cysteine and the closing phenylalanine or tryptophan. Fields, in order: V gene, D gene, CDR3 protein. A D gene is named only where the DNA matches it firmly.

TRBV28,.,CASSLSTFTGLRYGYTF
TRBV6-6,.,CASSYSGGLTDTQYF
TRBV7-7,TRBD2,CASSLRLAGGHGEQFF
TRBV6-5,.,CASRDRSYNEQFF
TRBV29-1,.,CSVDAGYYGYTF
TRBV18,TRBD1,CASSPYGQGRAGYTF
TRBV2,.,CASSENPIAEAFF
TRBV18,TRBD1,CASSPRGPTEAFF
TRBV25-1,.,CASSEFRGSTYNEQFF
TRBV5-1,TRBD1,CASSLTGGVGTEAFF
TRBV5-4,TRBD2,CASSFGGSGTQYF